A selection of T cell receptor beta chains follows, all from one sample in a study of blood T cell repertoires in COVID-19. Some clones are missing from TCRdb's copy, which holds only in-frame ones; the method was immunoSEQ multiplex PCR. The table records 35,000 to 50,000 clones, approximately 90% of them present only once. Sequenced: peripheral blood. These receptors came from a man between 70 and 80 years old with active COVID-19. Each CDR3 is given with its conserved first and last residue. D genes are given only for firm matches. A clone size is listed for some rows: how often the clone was seen (once, few, many), or a class if it is expanded.

NA,16,TRBV27,TRBJ2-2,TRBD1,TGTGCCAGCAGTCATTCCCGGACAGGGGGAACCGGGGAGCTGTTTTTT,CASSHSRTGGTGELFF
NA,17,TRBV3-1/TRBV3-2,TRBJ2-7,NA,TGTGCCAGCAGCCAAGATCGTCTCGGGTTAAGCCCCTACGAGCAGTACTTC,CASSQDRLGLSPYEQYF
NA,15,TRBV18,TRBJ2-7,TRBD1,TGTGCCAGCTCAGCCCGGGCAGGGGGCTTGGACGAGCAGTACTTC,CASSARAGGLDEQYF
NA,15,TRBV18,TRBJ2-1,NA,TGTGCCAGCTCACCACCAAGTCAGCGAATCAATGAGCAGTTCTTC,CASSPPSQRINEQFF
few,14,TRBV24-1,TRBJ2-7,NA,TGTGCCACCAGTGACCGGGGGGCCGTATACGAGCAGTACTTC,CATSDRGAVYEQYF
NA,13,TRBV11-2,TRBJ2-5,NA,TGTGCCAGCAGCTTTAGCGACCAAGAGACCCAGTACTTC,CASSFSDQETQYF
NA,13,TRBV4-2,TRBJ2-7,NA,TGTGCCAGCAGCCAACACTTCTCCTACGAGCAGTACTTC,CASSQHFSYEQYF
NA,13,TRBV5-1,TRBJ2-7,NA,TGCGCCAGCAGCTTGGGGGCCGGCTACGAGCAGTACTTC,CASSLGAGYEQYF
NA,16,TRBV7-2,TRBJ2-5,TRBD1,TGTGCCAGCAGCTTAGCGGGGGGACAGGGTGTGGAGACCCAGTACTTC,CASSLAGGQGVETQYF
NA,17,TRBV4-3,TRBJ2-3,NA,TGCGCCAGCAGCCAAGATCGGGAACTCCTAAGCACAGATACGCAGTATTTT,CASSQDRELLSTDTQYF
NA,16,TRBV5-8,TRBJ2-1,TRBD2,TGTGCCAGCAGCTTGGCCCTAGCGGGGCCACGCGATGAGCAGTTCTTC,CASSLALAGPRDEQFF
once,15,TRBV14,TRBJ2-1,TRBD2,TGTGCCAGCAGCCACATAGCGGGGGGCTACAATGAGCAGTTCTTC,CASSHIAGGYNEQFF
once,16,TRBV5-4,TRBJ2-1,TRBD2,TGTGCCAGCAGCACGGGACTATCGGCATCACGCGATGAGCAGTTCTTC,CASSTGLSASRDEQFF
NA,12,TRBV6-5,TRBJ1-2,NA,TGTGCCAGCAGTTACGGGGGGATCGACTACACCTTC,CASSYGGIDYTF
NA,14,TRBV5-1,TRBJ1-1,TRBD1,TGCGCCAGCAGCGCATACAGGGGGCGGACTGAAGCTTTCTTT,CASSAYRGRTEAFF
NA,12,TRBV6-2/TRBV6-3,TRBJ2-1,TRBD1,TGTGCCAGCAGTAACAGGGGCCATGAGCAGTTCTTC,CASSNRGHEQFF
NA,16,TRBV5-4,TRBJ2-4,TRBD2,TGTGCCAGCAGCAACGGGGGGGCGGGAGCCAAAAACATTCAGTACTTC,CASSNGGAGAKNIQYF
NA,14,TRBV12-2,TRBJ1-6,NA,TGTGCAAGTCGCTTAGCCTTGTATAATTCACCCCTCCACTTT,CASRLALYNSPLHF
NA,13,TRBV7-2,TRBJ2-3,NA,TGTGCCAGCAGCTTAGCGGGGGCCGATACGCAGTATTTT,CASSLAGADTQYF
NA,15,TRBV5-1,TRBJ1-5,TRBD1,TGCGCCAGCAGCTTGGACAGGGGAGGCAATCAGCCCCAGCATTTT,CASSLDRGGNQPQHF
medium-sized,14,TRBV3-1/TRBV3-2,TRBJ2-3,TRBD2,TGTGCCAGCAGCCAAGGGGGAGGGGCTGATACGCAGTATTTT,CASSQGGGADTQYF
NA,15,TRBV10-3,TRBJ1-6,NA,TGTGCCATCAGTGAGTCGGAGGCTACTGGCTCACCCCTCCACTTT,CAISESEATGSPLHF
NA,17,TRBV7-6,TRBJ1-2,NA,TGTGCCAGCAGCTTAAGGCCCGGTTCGAGTAAGGAGGATGGCTACACCTTC,CASSLRPGSSKEDGYTF
NA,16,TRBV19,TRBJ1-4,NA,TGTGCCAGTACCCCCCTGACAACAGGGTCTAATGAAAAACTGTTTTTT,CASTPLTTGSNEKLFF
NA,19,TRBV2,TRBJ2-4,NA,TGTGCCAGCAGTGAAGCGGGGGGACAGCCAGGACTAGCCAAAAACATTCAGTACTTC,CASSEAGGQPGLAKNIQYF
NA,16,TRBV7-3,TRBJ1-2,TRBD1,TGTGCCAGCAGCTTAATGGGACAGGGGCTATATGATGGCTACACCTTC,CASSLMGQGLYDGYTF
NA,15,TRBV7-7,TRBJ2-5,NA,TGTGCTAGCAGGCGAGGCTATAGTAGATGGGAGACCCAGTACTTC,CASRRGYSRWETQYF
NA,16,TRBV27,TRBJ2-3,TRBD1,TGTGCCAGCAGCCCCAGGACAGGGGCTAACACAGATACGCAGTATTTT,CASSPRTGANTDTQYF
once,18,TRBV14,TRBJ1-4,TRBD1,TGTGCCAGCAGCCAAGATCAACAGGGGGCATCGGCTAATGAAAAACTGTTTTTT,CASSQDQQGASANEKLFF
NA,14,TRBV6-5,TRBJ1-5,NA,TGTGCCAGCAGTCCGGACAGCAGCAATCAGCCCCAGCATTTT,CASSPDSSNQPQHF
NA,16,TRBV6-5,TRBJ1-6,NA,TGTGCCAGCAGTTCCCATTCGGGGGTTGGTGGTTCACCCCTCCACTTT,CASSSHSGVGGSPLHF
NA,14,TRBV7-8,TRBJ1-1,NA,TGTGCCAGCAGCACATCCAGGGGTCGTACTGAAGCTTTCTTT,CASSTSRGRTEAFF
NA,22,TRBV19,TRBJ2-5,TRBD1,TGTGCCAGTTTCTTTTTTTATACCGACCGGGACAGGGGTTTTTTGATCCAAGGGACCCAGTACTTC,CASFFFYTDRDRGFLIQGTQYF